The T cell receptor (beta chain) under discussion was sequenced for a study of T-cell reconstitution after alpha-beta-depleted transplantation in children. General study findings and limits: Several hundred expanded graft clones reportedly gave rise to the alpha-beta T cells present about two months after transplant.

The germline CDR1 and CDR2 sequences are SGHRS and YFSETQ. V was pared by 2 bases and J by 2 bases, with 14 bases between. There are 15 residues in the CDR3. This clonotype was counted many times. Its antigen is undetermined. Unique molecular identifiers tagged the TCRbeta library. TCRdb passed the PCR reads through MiXCR, listing each CDR3 protein once. Of approximately 630,000 distinct CDR3 sequences listed, 13% are singletons. Sequencing was performed on PBMCs, taken before TCRalphabeta/CD19-depleted stem cell transplant. The sequence was obtained from a girl aged 2 to 9 with congenital amegakaryocytic thrombocytopenia, due to receive a stem cell transplant. This sequence joins TRBV5-1 and TRBJ2-7; tentatively, D is TRBD1 (5 bases). This CDR3 reads CASSFGAGNAYEQYF. The CDR3 nucleotides are TGCGCCAGCAGCTTTGGGGCAGGGAATGCCTACGAGCAGTACTTC.